This T cell receptor beta chain was captured by sequencing in a study of T-cell memory formation after mild COVID-19. The V end lost 3 bases, the J end lost 0 bases, and 12 bases lay between the germline ends. The CDR3 totals 16 residues. Germline CDR1 reads MRHNA; CDR2 reads SNTAGT. TCRdb fed the 5' RACE reads into MiXCR, producing one record per CDR3 protein. The sample has around 340,000 distinct CDR3 sequences; roughly 20% are singletons. Sequencing input: PBMCs or a T cell subset sorted from them (not recorded which). The clonotype comes from an adult woman who had mild COVID-19 (a few samples of this study predate the infection). Cell type and time point are not known. The chain joins TRBV6-4 to TRBJ1-5, with no clear D. The CDR3 DNA follows: TGTGCCAGCAGTGAACGGGCGGGATATAGCAATCAGCCCCAGCATTTT. Amino acids: CASSERAGYSNQPQHF.